These 7 T cell receptor beta chains were all obtained from the same sample, sequenced in a study of T cell changes during pregnancy in multiple sclerosis. Profiled with immunoSEQ multiplex PCR; TCRdb holds only in-frame clones, not every one. Of some 29,000 clones listed, over 80% were seen once; the top ten hold more than 6%. The sequencing here drew on CD8+ T cells from peripheral blood mononuclear cells, taken before pregnancy. Receptors were obtained from a female donor with multiple sclerosis, enrolled in a pregnancy study.

The V and J genes are TRBV14 and TRBJ2-5; 12 nucleotides align to TRBD2. The junction had 10 bases not matched to a gene; V was cut back by 3 bases and J by 5 bases. Germline V gene sequence: CDR1 SGHDN, CDR2 FVKESK. The CDR3 extends over 17 amino acids. The CDR3 nucleotides read TGTGCCAGCAGCCAGCTCGCTAGCGGGAGGGCCGGGGAGACCCAGTACTTC. Amino acids: CASSQLASGRAGETQYF.

J is TRBJ2-7 and V is TRBV27, with D maybe TRBD2 (6 bases). The germline V and J ends were trimmed by 0 bases and 0 bases, with 9 bases remaining between them. CDR1 and CDR2 (germline): MNHEY, SMNVEV (reference sequence). CDR3 length: 15 amino acids. The CDR3 nucleotides are TGTGCCAGCAGTTTATCCCTAGCGTCCTCCTACGAGCAGTACTTC. Its protein product is CASSLSLASSYEQYF.

There are a few counts of this clone. The CDR3 nucleotides are TGTGCCAGCAACCTCGGAGACGAGCAGTACTTC. Encoded protein: CASNLGDEQYF. V and J are TRBV6-6 and TRBJ2-7, with no clear D. Per the germline V gene, CDR1 is MNHNY and CDR2 is SVGAGI (reference sequence). Trimming took off 7 bases at V and 5 bases at J, with 9 bases between the two ends. The length of the CDR3 is 11 residues.

J is TRBJ2-1 and V is TRBV7-3; 8 nucleotides line up with TRBD2. Trimming cost V 2 bases and J 2 bases; bases outside gene matches: 11. Germline V gives CDR1 SGHTA, CDR2 FQGTGA. CDR3 length: 18 residues. Here the CDR3 reads CASSLSVGGEPPYNEQFF. The CDR3 DNA sequence: TGTGCCAGCAGCTTATCCGTCGGGGGGGAGCCGCCCTACAATGAGCAGTTCTTC.

This clone appeared a single time. The chain carries TRBV5-1 and TRBJ2-5; tentative D call: TRBD2 (6 bases). CDR3 length: 15 residues. Germline V CDR1 and CDR2: SGHRS, YFSETQ. V was clipped by 0 bases and J by 2 bases, with 11 bases between them. CDR3 region: CASSLAEAGQETQYF. The CDR3 DNA follows: TGCGCCAGCAGCTTGGCCGAGGCGGGACAAGAGACCCAGTACTTC.

V is TRBV28 and J is TRBJ2-7; 9 positions match TRBD2. The CDR3 totals 16 residues. V gave up 4 bases and J gave up 0 bases; unmatched junction bases: 7. The germline CDR1 and CDR2 sequences are MDHEN and SYDVKM. The CDR3 region has the DNA TGTGCCAGCAGTTCTGGGGCTAGCGGGACCTCCTACGAGCAGTACTTC. It yields the protein CASSSGASGTSYEQYF.

CDR3 region: CASTPLTDWNTEAFF. Written as DNA, the CDR3 is TGTGCCAGCACTCCCCTAACAGATTGGAACACTGAAGCTTTCTTT. This chain uses TRBV28 with TRBJ1-1, with D uncertain. The CDR3 runs to 15 residues. V dropped 7 bases and J dropped 1 base, with 16 bases sitting between them. Germline-derived CDR1 and CDR2 are MDHEN and SYDVKM. Full variable domain (remainder filled in from reference TRBV28 and TRBJ1-1): DVKVTQSSRYLVKRTGEKVFLECVQDMDHENMFWYRQDPGLGLRLIYFSYDVKMKEKGDIPEGYSVSREKKERFSLILESASTNQTSMYLCASTPLTDWNTEAFFGQGTRLTVV.